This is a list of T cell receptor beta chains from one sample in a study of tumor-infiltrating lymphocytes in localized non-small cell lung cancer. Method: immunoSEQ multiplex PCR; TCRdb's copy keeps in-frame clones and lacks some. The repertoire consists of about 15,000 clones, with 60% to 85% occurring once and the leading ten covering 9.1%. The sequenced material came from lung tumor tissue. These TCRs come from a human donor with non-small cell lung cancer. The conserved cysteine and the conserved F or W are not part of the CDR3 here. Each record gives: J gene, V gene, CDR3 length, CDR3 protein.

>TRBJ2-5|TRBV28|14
ASSSWTSGSQETQY
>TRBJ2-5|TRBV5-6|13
ASSAGGGAVETQY
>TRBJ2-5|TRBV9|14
ASSSSPSGPQETQY
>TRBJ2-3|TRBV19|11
ASTRDFTDTQY
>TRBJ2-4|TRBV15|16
ATSRDKEAASGKNIQY
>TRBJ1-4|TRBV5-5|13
ASSRGDSTNEKLF
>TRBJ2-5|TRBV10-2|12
ASSEQGMEVTQY
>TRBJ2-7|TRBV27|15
ASRRITSGRPTDEQY
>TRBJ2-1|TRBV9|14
ASSLLGRGGLDEQF
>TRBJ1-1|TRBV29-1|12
SVDGTGMGTEAF
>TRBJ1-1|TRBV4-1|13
ASSLSLTVNTEAF
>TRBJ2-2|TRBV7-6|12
ASRADYSTGELF
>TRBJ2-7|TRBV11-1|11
ASSLTGDGEQY
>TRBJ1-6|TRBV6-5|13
ASSPGQTYNSPLH
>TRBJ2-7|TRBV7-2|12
ASSYSGVPYEQY
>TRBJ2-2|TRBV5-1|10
ASSSPPGELF
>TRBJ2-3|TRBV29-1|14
SVDGVAGTSTDTQY
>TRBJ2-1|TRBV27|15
ASSLYGAGGLPREQF
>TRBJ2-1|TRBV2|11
ASSVKTYNEQF
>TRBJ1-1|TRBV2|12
ASSGTGGNTEAF
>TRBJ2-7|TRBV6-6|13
ASSYSALSSYEQY
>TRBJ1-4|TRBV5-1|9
ASSSGQELF
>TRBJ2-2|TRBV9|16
ASSPRLAGGPLPGELF
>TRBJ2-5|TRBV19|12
ASSPGQYQETQY
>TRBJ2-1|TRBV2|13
ASSVLAGLNNEQF
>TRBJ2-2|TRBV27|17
ASSPEDRFAVINTGELF
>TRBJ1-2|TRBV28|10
ASSFQDYGYT
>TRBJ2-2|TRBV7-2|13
ASSLVQGMQGELF
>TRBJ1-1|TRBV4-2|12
ASSLTQGETEAF
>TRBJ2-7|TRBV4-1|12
ASSPRDWSYEQY
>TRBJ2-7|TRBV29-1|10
SAETYSYEQY
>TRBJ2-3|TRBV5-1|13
ASSLGELGTDTQY